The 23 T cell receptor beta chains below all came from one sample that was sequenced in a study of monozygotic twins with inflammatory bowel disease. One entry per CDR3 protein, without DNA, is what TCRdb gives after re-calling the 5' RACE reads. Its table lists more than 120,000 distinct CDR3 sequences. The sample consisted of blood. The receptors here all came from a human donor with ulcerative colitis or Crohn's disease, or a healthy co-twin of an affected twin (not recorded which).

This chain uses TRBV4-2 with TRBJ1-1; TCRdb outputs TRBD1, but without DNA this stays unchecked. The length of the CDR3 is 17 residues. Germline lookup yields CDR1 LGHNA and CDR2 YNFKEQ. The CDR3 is CASSQDKKQGTGREAFF.

CDR3 amino acids: CASSYGGGAPDTQYF. The gene calls are TRBV6-5 and TRBJ2-3; TCRdb gives TRBD1 as the D gene, but with no DNA this cannot be confirmed. There are 15 residues in the CDR3. Germline V gene data show CDR1 as MNHEY and CDR2 as SVGAGI.

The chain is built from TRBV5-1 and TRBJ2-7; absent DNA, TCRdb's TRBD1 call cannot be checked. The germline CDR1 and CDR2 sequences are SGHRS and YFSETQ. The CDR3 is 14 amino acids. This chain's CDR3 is CASSYRDTLYEQYF. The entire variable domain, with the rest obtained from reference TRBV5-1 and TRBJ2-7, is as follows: KAGVTQTPRYLIKTRGQQVTLSCSPISGHRSVSWYQQTPGQGLQFLFEYFSETQRNKGNFPGRFSGRQFSNSRSEMNVSTLELGDSALYLCASSYRDTLYEQYFGPGTRLTVT.

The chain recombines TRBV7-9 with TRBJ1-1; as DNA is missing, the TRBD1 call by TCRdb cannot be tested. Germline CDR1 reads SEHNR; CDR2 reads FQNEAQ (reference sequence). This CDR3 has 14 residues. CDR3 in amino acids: CASSERDRKTEAFF. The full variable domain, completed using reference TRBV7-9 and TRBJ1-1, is DTGVSQNPRHKITKRGQNVTFRCDPISEHNRLYWYRQTLGQGPEFLTYFQNEAQLEKSRLLSDRFSAERPKGSFSTLEIQRTEQGDSAMYLCASSERDRKTEAFFGQGTRLTVV.

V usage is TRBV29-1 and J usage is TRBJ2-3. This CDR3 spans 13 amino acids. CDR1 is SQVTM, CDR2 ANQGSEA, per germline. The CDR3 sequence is CSVLPILTDTQYF.

The CDR3 reads CASSYWLAGNNEQFF. The rearrangement uses TRBV6-2 or TRBV6-3 and TRBJ2-1; the TCRdb D gene call, TRBD2, has no DNA to confirm it. Germline V gene sequence: CDR1 MNHEY, CDR2 SVGEGT. The CDR3 totals 15 residues.

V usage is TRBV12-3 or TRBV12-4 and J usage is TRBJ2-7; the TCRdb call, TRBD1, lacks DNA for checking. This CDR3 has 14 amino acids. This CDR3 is CASSVDRGAYEQYF.

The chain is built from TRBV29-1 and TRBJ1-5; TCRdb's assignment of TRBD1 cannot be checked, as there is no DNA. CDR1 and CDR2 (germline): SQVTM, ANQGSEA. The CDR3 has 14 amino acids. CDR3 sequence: CSVGTGGSNQPQHF.

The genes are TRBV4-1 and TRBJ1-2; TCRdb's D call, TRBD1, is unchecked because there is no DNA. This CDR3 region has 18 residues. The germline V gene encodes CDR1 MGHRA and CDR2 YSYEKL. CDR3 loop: CASSQDTPGRAYIYGYTF.

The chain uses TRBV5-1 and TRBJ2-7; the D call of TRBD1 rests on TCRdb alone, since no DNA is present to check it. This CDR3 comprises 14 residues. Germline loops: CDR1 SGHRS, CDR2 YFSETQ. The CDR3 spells CASSSPDGGYEQYF.

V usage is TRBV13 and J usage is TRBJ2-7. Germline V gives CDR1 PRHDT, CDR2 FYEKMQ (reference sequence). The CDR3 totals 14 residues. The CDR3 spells CASSQDMDGDEQYF.

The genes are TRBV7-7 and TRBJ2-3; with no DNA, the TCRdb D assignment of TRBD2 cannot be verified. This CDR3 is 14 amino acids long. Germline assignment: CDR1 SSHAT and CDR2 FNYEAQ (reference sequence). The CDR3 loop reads CASSLGLRGDTQYF. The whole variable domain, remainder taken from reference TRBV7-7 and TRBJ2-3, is GAGVSQSPRYKVTKRGQDVTLRCDPISSHATLYWYQQALGQGPEFLTYFNYEAQPDKSGLPSDRFSAERPEGSISTLTIQRTEQRDSAMYRCASSLGLRGDTQYFGPGTRLTVL.

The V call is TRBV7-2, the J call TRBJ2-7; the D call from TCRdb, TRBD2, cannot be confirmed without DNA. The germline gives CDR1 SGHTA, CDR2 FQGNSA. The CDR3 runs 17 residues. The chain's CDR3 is CASSISLFAGGSYEQYF.

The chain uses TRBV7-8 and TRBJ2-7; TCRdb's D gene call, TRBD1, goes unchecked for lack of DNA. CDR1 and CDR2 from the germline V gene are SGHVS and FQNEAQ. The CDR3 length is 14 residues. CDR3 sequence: CASSSGTSLFEQYF.

CDR3 protein: CAISDGKGEAFF. The J gene is TRBJ1-1, the V gene TRBV10-3; TCRdb names TRBD1, which stays unverified in the absence of DNA. The germline V gene has CDR1 ENHRY and CDR2 SYGVKD. The CDR3 is 12 residues long.

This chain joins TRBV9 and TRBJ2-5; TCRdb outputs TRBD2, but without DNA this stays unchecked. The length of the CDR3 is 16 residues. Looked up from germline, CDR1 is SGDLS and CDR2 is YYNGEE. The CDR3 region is CASSPQTSVYLETQYF. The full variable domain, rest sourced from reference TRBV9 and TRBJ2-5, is DSGVTQTPKHLITATGQRVTLRCSPRSGDLSVYWYQQSLDQGLQFLIQYYNGEERAKGNILERFSAQQFPDLHSELNLSSLELGDSALYFCASSPQTSVYLETQYFGPGTRLLVL.

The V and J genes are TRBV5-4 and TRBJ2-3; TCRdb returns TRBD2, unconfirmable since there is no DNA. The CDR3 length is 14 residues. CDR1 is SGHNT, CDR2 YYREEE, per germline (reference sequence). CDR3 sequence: CASGLIAMRDTQYF. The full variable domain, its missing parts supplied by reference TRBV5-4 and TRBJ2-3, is ETGVTQSPTHLIKTRGQQVTLRCSSQSGHNTVSWYQQALGQGPQFIFQYYREEENGRGNFPPRFSGLQFPNYSSELNVNALELDDSALYLCASGLIAMRDTQYFGPGTRLTVL.

The chain's CDR3 is CSARDRSGQETQYF. The chain employs TRBV20-1 and TRBJ2-5; without DNA, the TCRdb call of TRBD1 cannot be checked. CDR1 DFQATT and CDR2 SNEGSKA come from the germline V gene (reference sequence). The CDR3 is 14 residues long.

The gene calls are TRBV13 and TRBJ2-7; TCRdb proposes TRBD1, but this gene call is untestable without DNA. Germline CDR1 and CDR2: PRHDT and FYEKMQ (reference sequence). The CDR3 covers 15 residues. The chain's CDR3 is CASNQSPGGIYEQYF.

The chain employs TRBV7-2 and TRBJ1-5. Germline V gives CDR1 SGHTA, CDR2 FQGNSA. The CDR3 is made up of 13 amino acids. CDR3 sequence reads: CASNKDGLWAQHF. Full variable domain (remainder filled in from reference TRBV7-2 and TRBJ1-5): GAGVSQSPSNKVTEKGKDVELRCDPISGHTALYWYRQSLGQGLEFLIYFQGNSAPDKSGLPSDRFSAERTGGSVSTLTIQRTQQEDSAVYLCASNKDGLWAQHFGDGTRLSIL.

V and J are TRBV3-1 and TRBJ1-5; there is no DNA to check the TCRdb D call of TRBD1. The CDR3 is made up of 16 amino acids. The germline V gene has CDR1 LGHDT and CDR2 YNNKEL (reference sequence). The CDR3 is CASSQGVGTGRQPQHF.

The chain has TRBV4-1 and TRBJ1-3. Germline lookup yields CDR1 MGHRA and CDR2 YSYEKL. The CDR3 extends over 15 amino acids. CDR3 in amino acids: CASRQDRESGNTIYF.

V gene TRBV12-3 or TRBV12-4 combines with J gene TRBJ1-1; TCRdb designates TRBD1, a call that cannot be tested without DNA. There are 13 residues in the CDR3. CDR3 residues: CASRTGSNTEAFF.